This T cell receptor beta chain was sequenced during a study of OX40 agonist ivuxolimab in advanced cancers. Measured with immunoSEQ multiplex PCR; TCRdb has only the in-frame clones, and not every one. The top ten hold 2% to 3% of the sample, which has around 57,000 clones, 84% seen once. V was pared by 10 bases and J by 12 bases, with 10 bases between. Germline-derived CDR1 and CDR2 are SNHLY and FYNNEI. The CDR3 runs to 9 residues. This chain joins TRBV2 and TRBJ2-1; D is perhaps TRBD2 (7 bases). This specimen consisted of CD4+ or CD8+ T cells sorted from blood, obtained in a trial of the OX40 agonist ivuxolimab. This receptor was taken from an adult with an advanced solid tumor such as melanoma, head and neck, liver or kidney cancer. The CDR3 protein is CANGGAQFF. In DNA, the CDR3 is TGTGCCAATGGGGGGGCGCAGTTCTTC.